These 24 T cell receptor beta chains came from one sample sequenced in a study of blood T cell repertoires in COVID-19. Assay: immunoSEQ multiplex PCR; the TCRdb copy retains only in-frame clones and omits some. Of approximately 300,000 clones listed, 85% were seen once; the top ten hold around 3.7%. The sequenced sample consisted of peripheral blood. The receptor set was obtained from a woman between 45 and 60 years old with active or convalescent COVID-19.

The chain uses TRBV12-3 or TRBV12-4 and TRBJ1-2; 7 bases map to TRBD1. V lost 3 bases, J lost 4 bases, and 2 bases stayed unmatched. The length of the CDR3 is 13 residues. The CDR3 DNA reads as TGTGCCAGCAGTTTGGACAGGATCTATGGCTACACCTTC. It yields the protein CASSLDRIYGYTF.

This clone was found once. In nucleotides, the CDR3 is TGTGCCAGCAGCCCCCGACAGGGTCTGGTCTCTGGAAACACCATATATTTT. Its protein is CASSPRQGLVSGNTIYF. V usage is TRBV7-9 and J usage is TRBJ1-3; 7 bases map to TRBD1. Germline V gene lookup returns CDR1 SEHNR and CDR2 FQNEAQ (reference sequence). V was clipped by 5 bases and J by 0 bases; unmatched bases: 10. This CDR3 has 17 amino acids.

Here the CDR3 DNA reads TGTGCCAGCAGCTCCCCGACTAGCGGGAAAGGCGAGCAGTACTTC. It specifies CASSSPTSGKGEQYF. The rearrangement joins TRBV7-2 to TRBJ2-7; 11 bases fit TRBD2. CDR1 and CDR2 (germline): SGHTA, FQGNSA. J lost 6 bases, V lost 4 bases, and 8 bases had no gene match. The CDR3 sequence is 15 residues long.

The V and J genes are TRBV4-2 and TRBJ2-7; D is perhaps TRBD2 (6 bases). The germline CDR1 and CDR2 sequences are LGHNA and YNFKEQ. This CDR3 spans 15 amino acids. V gave up 1 base and J gave up 2 bases, with 12 bases separating them. CDR3 DNA sequence: TGTGCCAGCAGCCAAGGCAGCGGAGGGGCCTACGAGCAGTACTTC. This encodes CASSQGSGGAYEQYF.

For the CDR3, the DNA is TGTGCCAGCCAAGTAGAGACAGGGGTCACAGATACGCAGTATTTT. Encoded protein: CASQVETGVTDTQYF. V usage is TRBV28 and J usage is TRBJ2-3; 8 bases align to TRBD1. CDR3 length equals 15 residues. Germline loops: CDR1 MDHEN, CDR2 SYDVKM. Trimming at V came to 8 bases and at J to 2 bases, leaving 9 bases not matched to a gene.

The chain links TRBV28 to TRBJ1-2; 10 positions match TRBD1. The CDR3 sequence is 15 residues long. Germline values: CDR1 MDHEN, CDR2 SYDVKM. V lost 5 bases to trimming and J lost 5 bases; unmatched junction nucleotides: 8. The CDR3 coding sequence is TGTGCCAGCAGTCCAAAATGGACAGGGGGATATGGCTACACCTTC. It codes for CASSPKWTGGYGYTF.

V and J are TRBV18 and TRBJ1-2; TRBD1 aligns across 11 bases. The CDR3 consists of 15 residues. Per the germline V gene, CDR1 is KGHSH and CDR2 is LQKENI. The V gene end was trimmed by 0 bases and the J gene end by 4 bases; junction bases not matched to a gene: 1. CDR3 nucleotide sequence: TGTGCCAGCTCACCACCGGGACAGGGGGTCTATGGCTACACCTTC. It codes for CASSPPGQGVYGYTF. Full variable domain (remainder filled in from reference TRBV18 and TRBJ1-2): NAGVMQNPRHLVRRRGQEARLRCSPMKGHSHVYWYRQLPEEGLKFMVYLQKENIIDESGMPKERFSAEFPKEGPSILRIQQVVRGDSAAYFCASSPPGQGVYGYTFGSGTRLTVV.

The chain couples TRBV6-5 to TRBJ2-2; D ambiguous. The CDR3 has 13 residues. Germline loops: CDR1 MNHEY, CDR2 SVGAGI. Trimming took 8 bases from V and 6 from J, leaving 13 bases between them. CDR3 in DNA: TGTGCCAGCTCCCCGAGGTTCGCCGGGGAGCTGTTTTTT. It encodes CASSPRFAGELFF.

The chain joins TRBV6-2 or TRBV6-3 to TRBJ2-5, with 12 bases matching TRBD2. V lost 6 bases to trimming and J lost 4 bases; unmatched junction nucleotides: 9. The CDR3 loop spans 16 amino acids. Germline V lookup: CDR1 MNHEY, CDR2 SVGEGT. CDR3 in amino acids: CASSPQPGLAGETQYF. The CDR3, as DNA: TGTGCCAGCAGCCCCCAACCGGGACTAGCGGGAGAGACCCAGTACTTC.

The chain carries TRBV14 and TRBJ2-3; 14 nucleotides line up with TRBD2. Trimming took 1 base from V and 7 from J; bases not matched to a gene: 4. Germline assignment: CDR1 SGHDN and CDR2 FVKESK. This CDR3 has 16 amino acids. The CDR3 protein is CASSQGRTSGGNTQYF. In nucleotides, the CDR3 is TGTGCCAGCAGCCAAGGAAGGACTAGCGGGGGGAATACGCAGTATTTT. Complete variable domain (other parts from reference TRBV14 and TRBJ2-3): EAGVTQFPSHSVIEKGQTVTLRCDPISGHDNLYWYRRVMGKEIKFLLHFVKESKQDESGMPNNRFLAERTGGTYSTLKVQPAELEDSGVYFCASSQGRTSGGNTQYFGPGTRLTVL.

The CDR3 DNA reads TGTGCCAGCAGCGTAGGCCAGGGTTGGACTGAAGCTTTCTTT. Its translation is CASSVGQGWTEAFF. The V and J genes are TRBV9 and TRBJ1-1; D might be TRBD1 (5 bases). The CDR3 consists of 14 residues. Germline loops: CDR1 SGDLS, CDR2 YYNGEE. The V end lost 0 bases, the J end lost 5 bases, and 11 bases lay between the germline ends.

This rearrangement joins TRBV5-4 to TRBJ1-6; 8 positions agree with TRBD1. V lost 4 bases, J lost 6 bases, and 6 bases stayed unmatched. The CDR3 has 15 amino acids. Looked up from germline, CDR1 is SGHNT and CDR2 is YYREEE (reference sequence). CDR3 region: CASSPGQGGNSPLHF. The CDR3 DNA sequence: TGTGCCAGCAGCCCCGGACAGGGTGGTAATTCACCCCTCCACTTT.

This clone has a handful of counts. The chain couples TRBV9 to TRBJ1-4, with 9 bases that match TRBD1. The V gene end was trimmed by 4 bases and the J gene end by 6 bases; junction bases not matched to a gene: 10. CDR3 length: 16 residues. Germline V gene data show CDR1 as SGDLS and CDR2 as YYNGEE. CDR3 region: CASSSRRDRADEKLFF. The CDR3 nucleotides read TGTGCCAGCAGCTCACGCCGGGACAGGGCTGATGAAAAACTGTTTTTT.

V gene TRBV5-1 combines with J gene TRBJ2-2, with D possibly matching TRBD1 (5 bases). The CDR3 has 16 amino acids. Between the trimmed V and J ends, which lost 0 bases and 3 bases, there was a span of 12 bases. The germline V gene has CDR1 SGHRS and CDR2 YFSETQ. The DNA for the CDR3 is TGCGCCAGCAGCTTGGGGGGCAACGCGTACACCGGGGAGCTGTTTTTT. Encoded protein: CASSLGGNAYTGELFF.

The chain recombines TRBV7-9 with TRBJ2-1, with 10 bases lining up with TRBD1. Germline lookup yields CDR1 SEHNR and CDR2 FQNEAQ (reference sequence). The CDR3 runs 15 residues. Losses at the gene ends were 5 bases for V and 2 bases for J; bases not matched to a gene: 3. CDR3: CASSQDRGTYNEQFF. The CDR3 bases are TGTGCCAGCAGCCAGGACAGGGGGACCTACAATGAGCAGTTCTTC.

J is TRBJ1-4 and V is TRBV30, with D perhaps matching TRBD1 (5 bases). CDR1 and CDR2 from the germline V gene are GTSNPN and SVGIG (reference sequence). This CDR3 is built from 14 residues. The V end was cut by 0 bases, the J end by 5 bases, with 10 bases between. The CDR3 sequence is CAWSVGRVNEKLFF. In nucleotides, the CDR3 is TGTGCCTGGAGTGTAGGCAGGGTCAATGAAAAACTGTTTTTT.

This sequence joins TRBV28 and TRBJ2-3; D might be TRBD2 (6 bases). V lost 7 bases, J lost 14 bases, and 19 bases lay in between. The germline V gene has CDR1 MDHEN and CDR2 SYDVKM. The CDR3 sequence is 12 residues long. CDR3 nucleotides: TGTGCCAGCACCCGTAGGGAGGTTCGCCCGTATTTT. The encoded protein is CASTRREVRPYF.

This clone was recorded a few times. The rearrangement uses TRBV28 and TRBJ1-1; D possibly corresponds to TRBD1 (5 bases). The CDR3 totals 16 residues. Germline V gives CDR1 MDHEN, CDR2 SYDVKM. Deletions cut 3 bases from V and 1 base from J, with 15 bases between. DNA of the CDR3: TGTGCCAGCAGTTTCTTGGGGGGTCTACCGAACACTGAAGCTTTCTTT. This translates into CASSFLGGLPNTEAFF.

The rearrangement uses TRBV19 and TRBJ2-1; TRBD2 is a possible D gene (6 bases). This CDR3 spans 14 amino acids. Trimming left V 5 bases short and J 8 bases short, with 16 bases between. Germline V gene data show CDR1 as LNHDA and CDR2 as SQIVND (reference sequence). The CDR3 here is CASSRTIGGDEQFF. The DNA of the CDR3 is TGTGCCAGTAGTCGGACTATCGGAGGTGATGAGCAGTTCTTC.

This clone was counted only a few times. The DNA is omitted, as the CDR3 cannot be located on it reliably, and the CDR3 follows TCRdb's listing. This chain connects TRBV20-1 to TRBJ2-7; the DNA was not compared with TRBD2, the D call given in the table. Germline V CDR1 and CDR2: DFQATT, SNEGSKA (reference sequence). A total of 9 residues make up the CDR3, ends included. The CDR3 is CSVGGGAYF.

This chain uses TRBV7-6 with TRBJ2-2; 10 bases match TRBD2. The CDR3 has 16 residues. J gave up 0 bases and V 4 bases, and 2 bases lay outside the gene matches. CDR1 SGHVS and CDR2 FNYEAQ come from the germline V gene. The CDR3 coding sequence is TGTGCCAGCAGCTATGGACTAGCGGCGAACACCGGGGAGCTGTTTTTT. Translated, it gives CASSYGLAANTGELFF.

This chain links TRBV7-3 with TRBJ2-1; D is possibly TRBD2 (5 bases). Germline V gives CDR1 SGHTA, CDR2 FQGTGA. Trimming shortened V by 5 bases and J by 5 bases, and 16 bases separated the two germline ends. CDR3 length: 15 residues. The CDR3 region has the DNA TGTGCCAGCAGCACGGATGGACTGTTTAACAATGAGCAGTTCTTC. Translation: CASSTDGLFNNEQFF.

This chain joins TRBV29-1 and TRBJ1-1, with a tentative D call TRBD1 (5 bases). The V end was cut by 7 bases, the J end by 1 base, with 7 bases between. CDR1 and CDR2 from the germline V gene are SQVTM and ANQGSEA. The CDR3 covers 11 residues. CDR3 nucleotide sequence: TGCAGCGCTACAGGGAACACTGAAGCTTTCTTT. This sequence encodes CSATGNTEAFF.

The rearrangement links TRBV5-1 to TRBJ2-7; D might be TRBD1 (6 bases). Germline CDR1 SGHRS, CDR2 YFSETQ. The length of the CDR3 is 14 residues. V lost 4 bases, J lost 1 base, and 12 bases lay in between. The CDR3 DNA follows: TGCGCCAGCAGCCCTTCCCAGGGGTCCTACGAGCAGTACTTC. Protein product: CASSPSQGSYEQYF.